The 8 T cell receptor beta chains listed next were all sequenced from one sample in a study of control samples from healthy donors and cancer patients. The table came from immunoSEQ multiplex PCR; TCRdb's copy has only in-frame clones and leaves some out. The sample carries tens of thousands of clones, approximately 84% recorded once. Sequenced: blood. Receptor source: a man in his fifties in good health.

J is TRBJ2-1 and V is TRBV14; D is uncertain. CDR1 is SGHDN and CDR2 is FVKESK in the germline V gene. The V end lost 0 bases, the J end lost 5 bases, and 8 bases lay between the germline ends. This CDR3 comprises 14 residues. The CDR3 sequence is CASSQEWSDNEQFF. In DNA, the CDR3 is TGTGCCAGCAGCCAAGAATGGTCAGACAATGAGCAGTTCTTC.

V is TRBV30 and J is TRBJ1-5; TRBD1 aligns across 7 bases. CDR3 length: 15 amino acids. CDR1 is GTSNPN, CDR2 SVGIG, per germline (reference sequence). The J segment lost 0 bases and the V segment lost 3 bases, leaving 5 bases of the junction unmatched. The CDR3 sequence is CAWRGTEYSNQPQHF. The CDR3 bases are TGTGCCTGGAGGGGGACAGAATATAGCAATCAGCCCCAGCATTTT.

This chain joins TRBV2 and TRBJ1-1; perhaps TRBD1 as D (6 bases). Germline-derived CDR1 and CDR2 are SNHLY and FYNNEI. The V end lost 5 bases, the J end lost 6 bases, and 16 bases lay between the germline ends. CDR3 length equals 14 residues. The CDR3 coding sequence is TGTGCCAGCAGTCGGAAAGGGACAAGGGCTGAAGCTTTCTTT. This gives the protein CASSRKGTRAEAFF.

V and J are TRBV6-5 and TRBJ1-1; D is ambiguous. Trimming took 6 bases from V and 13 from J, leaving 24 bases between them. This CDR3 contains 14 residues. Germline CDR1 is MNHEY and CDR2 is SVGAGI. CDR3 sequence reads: CASSSSWHSEHGFF. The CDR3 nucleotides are TGTGCCAGCAGCTCTTCCTGGCATAGCGAGCATGGTTTCTTT.

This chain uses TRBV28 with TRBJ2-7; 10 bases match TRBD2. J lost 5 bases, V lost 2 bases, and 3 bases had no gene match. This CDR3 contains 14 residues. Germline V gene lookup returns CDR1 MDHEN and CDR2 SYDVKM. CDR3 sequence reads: CASSLSGRENEQYF. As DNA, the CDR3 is TGTGCCAGCAGTTTAAGCGGGAGGGAGAACGAGCAGTACTTC.

The CDR3 bases are TGTGCCAGCAGCGCAGGACAGCTGCTGTTGGACTATGGCTACACCTTC. This gives the protein CASSAGQLLLDYGYTF. This chain joins TRBV7-9 and TRBJ1-2, with TRBD1 as a possible D gene (6 bases). The CDR3 runs 16 residues. V shed 5 bases and J shed 3 bases, with 19 bases lying between them. CDR1 is SEHNR and CDR2 is FQNEAQ in the germline V gene (reference sequence). The full variable domain, rest sourced from reference TRBV7-9 and TRBJ1-2, is DTGVSQNPRHKITKRGQNVTFRCDPISEHNRLYWYRQTLGQGPEFLTYFQNEAQLEKSRLLSDRFSAERPKGSFSTLEIQRTEQGDSAMYLCASSAGQLLLDYGYTFGSGTRLTVV.

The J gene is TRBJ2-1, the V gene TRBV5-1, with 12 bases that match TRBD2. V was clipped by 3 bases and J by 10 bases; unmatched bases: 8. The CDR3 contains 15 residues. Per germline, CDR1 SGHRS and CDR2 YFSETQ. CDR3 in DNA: TGCGCCAGCAGCTCGCTAGCGGGAGGGGTGGGGGAGCAGTTCTTC. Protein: CASSSLAGGVGEQFF. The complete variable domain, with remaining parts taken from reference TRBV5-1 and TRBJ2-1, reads KAGVTQTPRYLIKTRGQQVTLSCSPISGHRSVSWYQQTPGQGLQFLFEYFSETQRNKGNFPGRFSGRQFSNSRSEMNVSTLELGDSALYLCASSSLAGGVGEQFFGPGTRLTVL.

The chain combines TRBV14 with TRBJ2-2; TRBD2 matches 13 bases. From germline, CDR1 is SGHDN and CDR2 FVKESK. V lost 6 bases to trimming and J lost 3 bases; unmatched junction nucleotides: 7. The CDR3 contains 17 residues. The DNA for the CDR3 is TGTGCCAGCAGGGGGGGACTAGCGGGAAATCACACCGGGGAGCTGTTTTTT. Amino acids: CASRGGLAGNHTGELFF.